The subject of this entry is one TCR beta chain. The CDR3 consists of 11 residues. CDR1 is SGDLS, CDR2 YYNGEE, per germline. V lost 4 bases and J 4 bases, leaving 5 bases between the germline ends. This entry comes from a study of blood T cell repertoires in COVID-19. Original handling: Nucleated cell number was recorded as an estimate derived from reference gene primer amplification. Method: immunoSEQ multiplex PCR; TCRdb's copy keeps in-frame clones and lacks some. Clone size and V and J calls were adopted from that table, with D and trimming inferred from the DNA. The table records approximately 300,000 clones, 92% of them present only once.

The chain uses TRBV9 and TRBJ2-5; no clear D gene. This clonotype originated in a woman aged 25 to 39 who had recovered from COVID-19. Sequenced input: PBMCs or T cells enriched from blood (not recorded which). The CDR3 loop reads CASSSRETQYF. CDR3 nucleotides: TGTGCCAGCAGCAGCCGAGAGACCCAGTACTTC.